These 11 T cell receptor beta chains originate from one sample sequenced in a study of blood T cell repertoires in COVID-19 (dated by TCRdb to 2020 to 2021). The receptor library was made with the immunoSEQ multiplex PCR assay. TCRdb limited this immuneACCESS table to in-frame rearrangements with V and J called. A share of clones is missing; checked studies link under half to unresolved V genes, and the rest is unexplained. This sample lists roughly 250,000 clones; roughly 83% were detected once. The ten largest clones capture around 2.1% of the sample. The sequenced sample was PBMCs or T cells enriched from blood (not recorded which). Receptor source: a woman between 50 and 59 years old who had recovered from COVID-19.

This chain connects TRBV19 to TRBJ2-1, with 9 positions matching TRBD2. This CDR3 contains 15 residues. Germline V gives CDR1 LNHDA, CDR2 SQIVND (reference sequence). After removal of 5 bases from V and 6 bases from J, the junction contained 8 bases not matched to a gene. CDR3 in DNA: TGTGCCAGTAGTTTTGCTGGCGGGGGGGCCAATGAGCAGTTCTTC. This sequence encodes CASSFAGGGANEQFF.

The chain links TRBV27 to TRBJ1-2; 8 bases map to TRBD1. The junction had 18 bases not matched to a gene; V was cut back by 5 bases and J by 7 bases. This CDR3 has 17 amino acids. The germline CDR1 and CDR2 sequences are MNHEY and SMNVEV (reference sequence). CDR3 region: CASSPGWGRGLPSGYTF. In DNA form, the CDR3 reads TGTGCCAGCAGTCCCGGATGGGGCAGGGGGCTTCCCAGTGGCTACACCTTC.

The V and J genes are TRBV15 and TRBJ2-4, with 8 bases matching TRBD2. There are 18 residues in the CDR3. The trim removed 0 bases at V and 0 bases at J, leaving 7 bases unmatched. The V gene's germline CDR1 is LNHNV and CDR2 YYDKDF (reference sequence). CDR3 loop: CATSRDKAAGGAKNIQYF. The DNA of the CDR3 is TGTGCCACCAGCAGAGATAAGGCGGCGGGGGGAGCCAAAAACATTCAGTACTTC.

The V gene is TRBV5-1, the J gene TRBJ2-3; TRBD1 aligns across 7 bases. Germline trimming cut 4 bases from V and 3 bases from J; bases unmatched to any gene: 5. Germline V CDR1 and CDR2: SGHRS, YFSETQ. The CDR3 contains 14 residues. The CDR3 DNA reads TGCGCCAGCAGCCGACAGGGAGTAACAGATACGCAGTATTTT. This gives the protein CASSRQGVTDTQYF. Supplemented by reference TRBV5-1 and TRBJ2-3, the full variable domain reads KAGVTQTPRYLIKTRGQQVTLSCSPISGHRSVSWYQQTPGQGLQFLFEYFSETQRNKGNFPGRFSGRQFSNSRSEMNVSTLELGDSALYLCASSRQGVTDTQYFGPGTRLTVL.

In its sample, this clone was seen once. V is TRBV7-9 and J is TRBJ1-1, with TRBD1 identical over 7 bases. The junction had 10 bases not matched to a gene; V was cut back by 0 bases and J by 0 bases. The CDR3 contains 18 residues. Per germline, CDR1 SEHNR and CDR2 FQNEAQ (reference sequence). CDR3: CASSLATAGGLLNTEAFF. DNA for the CDR3: TGTGCCAGCAGCTTAGCGACGGCAGGGGGGCTCTTGAACACTGAAGCTTTCTTT.

The rearrangement joins TRBV19 to TRBJ1-6; TRBD1 matches at 7 bases. The CDR3 runs to 15 residues. Germline V gene data show CDR1 as LNHDA and CDR2 as SQIVND (reference sequence). V was pared by 6 bases and J by 5 bases, with 7 bases of the junction left unmatched. The CDR3 DNA is TGTGCCAGTAGGACCCGGGACAGACATAATTCACCCCTCCACTTT. Translating it yields CASRTRDRHNSPLHF.

The chain employs TRBV10-2 and TRBJ2-1, with 11 bases fitting TRBD2. The CDR3 is 14 amino acids. V lost 10 bases and J lost 7; bases outside the gene matches: 9. The germline V gene has CDR1 WSHSY and CDR2 SAAADI. The CDR3 coding sequence is TGCGCCACACGCCTAGCGGGGGGCCCTAATGAGCAGTTCTTC. Its translation is CATRLAGGPNEQFF.

The chain couples TRBV11-2 to TRBJ2-1; 7 bases line up with TRBD1. Germline values: CDR1 SGHAT, CDR2 FQNNGV. CDR3 length: 17 residues. The trim removed 4 bases at V and 5 bases at J, leaving 14 bases unmatched. This CDR3 reads CASSSPQDRLVDNEQFF. The DNA for the CDR3 is TGTGCCAGCAGCTCCCCTCAGGACAGGTTGGTTGACAATGAGCAGTTCTTC.

The chain couples TRBV4-2 to TRBJ2-1, with TRBD1 matching over 8 bases. CDR1 LGHNA and CDR2 YNFKEQ come from the germline V gene. This CDR3 has 16 amino acids. Trimming at V came to 2 bases and at J to 0 bases, leaving 3 bases not matched to a gene. The CDR3 here is CASSQHRGSSYNEQFF. As DNA, the CDR3 is TGTGCCAGCAGCCAACACAGGGGGAGCTCCTACAATGAGCAGTTCTTC.

V and J are TRBV29-1 and TRBJ1-2; D is undetermined. V lost 3 bases, J lost 4 bases, and 18 bases lay in between. CDR3 length: 15 residues. Looked up from germline, CDR1 is SQVTM and CDR2 is ANQGSEA. CDR3 loop: CSVDRLEGGSYGYTF. CDR3 DNA sequence: TGCAGCGTTGATAGGTTGGAGGGAGGGAGCTATGGCTACACCTTC.

This clone was seen once. The chain joins TRBV24-1 to TRBJ2-2; 14 bases match TRBD2. This CDR3 region has 16 residues. Germline V gene sequence: CDR1 KGHDR, CDR2 SFDVKD. V was clipped by 4 bases and J by 6 bases; unmatched bases: 3. DNA of the CDR3: TGTGCCACCAGTGACCCGACTAGCGGGAGGGCCGGGGAGCTGTTTTTT. It translates to CATSDPTSGRAGELFF.